This T cell receptor beta chain was sequenced for a study of CD4 and CD8 cells across lung adenocarcinoma regions. Each CDR3 protein gets one entry after TCRdb re-called the PCR reads with MiXCR. Here the sample spans around 20,000 distinct CDR3 sequences, 46% being singletons. Donors had localized lung adenocarcinoma, a non-small cell lung cancer. By proportion, this clonotype is medium-sized. The sample taken for sequencing was CD4+ T cells from the margin of a lung tumor. The receptor was isolated from a male donor with lung adenocarcinoma. The CD4 and CD8 labels of this study may be unreliable.

The CDR3 nucleotides are TGTGCCAGCAGTTTGTTCGGACTAGCGGGAGCTGGTGGTGAGACCCAGTACTTC. Its translation: CASSLFGLAGAGGETQYF. The chain links TRBV6-5 to TRBJ2-5; TRBD2 aligns across 13 bases. CDR3 length: 18 residues. CDR1 is MNHEY, CDR2 SVGAGI, per germline. The J segment lost 5 bases and the V segment lost 4 bases, leaving 13 bases of the junction unmatched.